This T cell receptor (beta chain) was identified in a study of early T cells in non-severe SARS-CoV-2 infection. The germline CDR1 and CDR2 sequences are LGHNT and FRNRAP. The CDR3 spans 17 residues. V lost 1 base and J lost 5; bases outside the gene matches: 10. As part of library construction, unique molecular identifiers were attached to individual cDNA molecules. TCRdb re-called the 5' RACE reads with MiXCR, one entry per CDR3 protein. The sample shows roughly 41,000 distinct CDR3 sequences, 4.5% to 7% of them seen only once. This clonotype was recorded many times. The origin of this receptor is an adult who was a healthcare worker with PCR-confirmed SARS-CoV-2 infection or an uninfected control (not recorded which). The sequenced sample was whole blood. The gene calls are TRBV12-5 and TRBJ2-5; TRBD2 matches at 10 bases. CDR3 in amino acids: CASGLGTSGFPGETQYF. The CDR3 DNA follows: TGTGCTAGTGGTTTGGGGACTAGCGGATTCCCTGGGGAGACCCAGTACTTC. The full variable domain, rest sourced from reference TRBV12-5 and TRBJ2-5, is DARVTQTPRHKVTEMGQEVTMRCQPILGHNTVFWYRQTMMQGLELLAYFRNRAPLDDSGMPKDRFSAEMPDATLATLKIQPSEPRDSAVYFCASGLGTSGFPGETQYFGPGTRLLVL.